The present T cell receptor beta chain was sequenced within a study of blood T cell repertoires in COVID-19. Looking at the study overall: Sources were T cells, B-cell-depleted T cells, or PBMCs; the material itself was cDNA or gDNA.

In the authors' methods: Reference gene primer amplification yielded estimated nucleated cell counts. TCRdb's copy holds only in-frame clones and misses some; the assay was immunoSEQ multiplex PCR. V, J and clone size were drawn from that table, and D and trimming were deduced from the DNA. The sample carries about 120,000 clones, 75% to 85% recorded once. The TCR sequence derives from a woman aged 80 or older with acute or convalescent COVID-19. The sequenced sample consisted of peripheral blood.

The DNA of the CDR3 is TGTGCCAGCAGTTTTACTCGGAACACTGAAGCTTTCTTT. This sequence encodes CASSFTRNTEAFF. The rearrangement uses TRBV12-3 or TRBV12-4 and TRBJ1-1; D unresolved. The CDR3 has 13 amino acids. The V gene lost 3 bases and the J gene lost 1 base, with 6 bases spanning the gap.